This T cell receptor beta chain was observed in a study of shared clonotypes between healthy human individuals. Libraries were prepared by immunoSEQ multiplex PCR; TCRdb keeps only in-frame clonotypes and omits some of them. The table has some 1.4 million clones, approximately 97% seen once. V lost 3 bases and J 5 bases, leaving 15 bases between the germline ends. This CDR3 is built from 15 residues. The germline V gene encodes CDR1 SGDLS and CDR2 YYNGEE. This TCR was sampled from a man younger than 40 in good health. The chain combines TRBV9 with TRBJ2-1; D remains unclear. Material for sequencing was naive CD4+ T cells sorted from blood. Subset: CD45RA+ positively selected. In DNA form, the CDR3 reads TGTGCCAGCAGCGAAGGGCTCCAACCCAACAATGAGCAGTTCTTC. Translated: CASSEGLQPNNEQFF. Supplemented by reference TRBV9 and TRBJ2-1, the full variable domain reads DSGVTQTPKHLITATGQRVTLRCSPRSGDLSVYWYQQSLDQGLQFLIQYYNGEERAKGNILERFSAQQFPDLHSELNLSSLELGDSALYFCASSEGLQPNNEQFFGPGTRLTVL.